This is a list of T cell receptor beta chains from one sample in a study of blood T cell repertoires in COVID-19. Assay: immunoSEQ multiplex PCR; the TCRdb copy retains only in-frame clones and omits some. The data contain approximately 380,000 clones, just over 90% of them singletons. The specimen sequenced was PBMCs or T cells enriched from blood (not recorded which). These receptors all come from a middle-aged woman who had been exposed to COVID-19. Both conserved end residues are part of each CDR3.

j_gene	v_gene	CDR3aa
TRBJ1-2	TRBV30	CAWSVIRDGYTF
TRBJ1-2	TRBV19	CASSMGRTFWGYTF
TRBJ1-5	TRBV19	CASTTPGQVNQPQHF
TRBJ1-5	TRBV2	CASSDEENQPQHF
TRBJ1-1	TRBV5-1	CASSWGQGARNTEAFF
TRBJ1-2	TRBV6-5	CASSRDRAGYGYTF
TRBJ1-2	TRBV19	CASSVTPQTGRGGYTF
TRBJ2-7	TRBV7-9	CASSGGGEIGYEQYF
TRBJ2-7	TRBV7-3	CASSPWGRGEQYF
TRBJ2-7	TRBV13	CASSPGQGASYEQYF
TRBJ2-5	TRBV30	CAWSLAGRQETQYF
TRBJ1-2	TRBV5-4	CASSIGTGGFANYGYTF
TRBJ2-5	TRBV27	CASSLGTEETQYF
TRBJ2-5	TRBV2	CASTWVESGTQYF